The 8 T cell receptor beta chains reported below all come from one sample, sequenced in a study of identical twins. MiXCR was run by TCRdb on the 5' RACE reads, yielding one entry per CDR3 protein. The repertoire holds approximately 470,000 distinct CDR3 sequences, with 11% to 15% as singletons. These same records also appear under a second study, on yellow fever vaccine responses in identical twins.

Sequenced sample: CD4+ T cells sorted from blood. These receptors all come from a woman between 18 and 29 years old in good health.

This chain joins TRBV6-1 and TRBJ2-1; 7 positions match TRBD1. The CDR3 covers 17 residues. The junction had 20 bases not matched to a gene; V was cut back by 6 bases and J by 9 bases. Germline CDR1 and CDR2: MNHNS and SASEGT. CDR3 loop: CASRKIKTGTDSAEQFF. The CDR3 nucleotides are TGTGCCAGCAGGAAAATCAAGACCGGGACAGATAGTGCTGAGCAGTTCTTC.

The chain is built from TRBV20-1 and TRBJ2-4, with D possibly matching TRBD1 (6 bases). CDR3 length: 17 amino acids. Trimming removed 3 bases at V and 2 bases at J, with 20 bases between. Germline CDR1 and CDR2: DFQATT and SNEGSKA (reference sequence). CDR3 DNA: TGCAGTGCTAGCGGGCTGAAGGGGGAAAGTTCCAAAAACATTCAGTACTTC. This sequence encodes CSASGLKGESSKNIQYF.

The J gene is TRBJ2-7, the V gene TRBV6-2 or TRBV6-3, with 7 bases identical to TRBD1. There are 17 residues in the CDR3. Germline V gene sequence: CDR1 MNHEY, CDR2 SVGEGT. V lost 2 bases, J lost 3 bases, and 13 bases stayed unmatched. DNA for the CDR3: TGTGCCAGCAGTTACGACTTCCCGGACAGGACAAACTACGAGCAGTACTTC. It translates to CASSYDFPDRTNYEQYF.

In this sample, this clonotype turned up a few times. V and J are TRBV28 and TRBJ2-7, with no clear D. This CDR3 comprises 13 residues. Deletions cut 4 bases from V and 2 bases from J, with 9 bases between. The germline CDR1 and CDR2 sequences are MDHEN and SYDVKM. The CDR3 spells CASSSPTTYEQYF. DNA for the CDR3: TGTGCCAGCAGTTCGCCGACCACCTACGAGCAGTACTTC.

This chain uses TRBV28 with TRBJ2-3; the D gene is possibly TRBD2 (5 bases). V was shortened by 3 bases and J by 1 base, with 14 bases between the two germline ends. Germline CDR1 MDHEN, CDR2 SYDVKM. The CDR3 is 16 amino acids. CDR3 region: CASSLRRVPRTDTQYF. For the CDR3, the DNA is TGTGCCAGCAGTTTGAGGCGGGTTCCACGCACAGATACGCAGTATTTT.

Only one count was recorded for this clonotype. This chain uses TRBV7-2 with TRBJ2-7; 8 nucleotides match TRBD2. Losses at the gene ends were 4 bases for V and 5 bases for J; bases not matched to a gene: 13. The germline gives CDR1 SGHTA, CDR2 FQGNSA. The CDR3 extends over 16 amino acids. The CDR3 bases are TGTGCCAGCAGCTCGATGATTAGCGGGACGTTGAACGAGCAGTACTTC. This sequence encodes CASSSMISGTLNEQYF.

This clonotype was seen only a few times. The rearrangement links TRBV7-2 to TRBJ2-3; perhaps TRBD2 as D (5 bases). The CDR3 is made up of 15 amino acids. Trimming removed 0 bases at V and 5 bases at J, with 12 bases between. The germline CDR1 and CDR2 sequences are SGHTA and FQGNSA. DNA of the CDR3: TGTGCCAGCAGCTTAGCGCTCGGGGTTAGAGATACGCAGTATTTT. This encodes CASSLALGVRDTQYF.

The V gene is TRBV19, the J gene TRBJ2-1; 11 bases match TRBD2. Trimming at V came to 5 bases and at J to 8 bases, leaving 8 bases not matched to a gene. The germline V gene encodes CDR1 LNHDA and CDR2 SQIVND (reference sequence). This CDR3 spans 15 amino acids. The CDR3 region is CASSSPGTSGDEQFF. The CDR3 nucleotides are TGTGCCAGTAGTTCTCCCGGGACTAGCGGCGATGAGCAGTTCTTC.